The 5 T cell receptor beta chains reported below all come from one sample, sequenced in a study of graft-versus-host responses after intestinal transplantation. TCRdb keeps only in-frame clones here, not all; method: immunoSEQ multiplex PCR. The sample shows roughly 39,000 clones, around 96% of them seen only once. The antigens these receptors bind are not known. The sample consisted of unstimulated CD8+ T cells sorted from spleen or lymph node cells, taken before transplant. The receptors were sampled from a human donor who was the organ donor for an intestinal transplant.

V and J are TRBV6-6 and TRBJ2-7; TRBD1 might be the D (6 bases). Germline-derived CDR1 and CDR2 are MNHNY and SVGAGI (reference sequence). The ends were cut back, 6 bases at V and 5 bases at J, with 14 bases in the middle. This CDR3 has 13 amino acids. The chain's CDR3 is CASSYRDWHEQYF. In DNA form, the CDR3 reads TGTGCCAGCAGCTACAGGGATTGGCACGAGCAGTACTTC.

This sequence joins TRBV7-9 and TRBJ2-3; TRBD1 matches at 7 bases. This CDR3 is 15 amino acids long. Germline assignment: CDR1 SEHNR and CDR2 FQNEAQ (reference sequence). J lost 2 bases, V lost 5 bases, and 7 bases had no gene match. The CDR3 region has the DNA TGTGCCAGCAGCATTCCGGGACAGAACACAGATACGCAGTATTTT. Its translation is CASSIPGQNTDTQYF.

The V and J genes are TRBV27 and TRBJ2-7; 13 bases map to TRBD2. V was pared by 2 bases and J by 2 bases, with 6 bases of the junction left unmatched. Per the germline V gene, CDR1 is MNHEY and CDR2 is SMNVEV (reference sequence). The CDR3 covers 17 residues. CDR3 residues: CASSLVIGLAGAYEQYF. The CDR3, as DNA: TGTGCCAGCAGTTTAGTAATCGGACTAGCGGGGGCCTACGAGCAGTACTTC.

The chain recombines TRBV15 with TRBJ1-5; the D gene is possibly TRBD1 (5 bases). The CDR3 is made up of 15 amino acids. The V gene's germline CDR1 is LNHNV and CDR2 YYDKDF (reference sequence). The V gene lost 0 bases and the J gene lost 3 bases, with 9 bases spanning the gap. For the CDR3, the DNA is TGTGCCACCAGCAGAGATCGAGGGGACAATCAGCCCCAGCATTTT. It is translated as CATSRDRGDNQPQHF.

The chain uses TRBV7-6 and TRBJ1-6; maybe TRBD1 (5 bases). Per germline, CDR1 SGHVS and CDR2 FNYEAQ. The ends were cut back, 2 bases at V and 9 bases at J, with 11 bases in the middle. This CDR3 comprises 14 residues. This chain's CDR3 is CASSLFGGSSPLHF. CDR3 nucleotides: TGTGCCAGCAGCTTATTTGGGGGTAGTTCACCCCTCCACTTT.